This T cell receptor (beta chain) was recovered during a study of T-cell memory formation after mild COVID-19. It was 5'RACE with constant-segment primers that produced the TCR alpha and TCR beta cDNA libraries, which carried sample barcodes and UMIs. Each CDR3 protein is one row after TCRdb ran MiXCR on the 5' RACE reads. This table holds a few hundred thousand distinct CDR3 sequences, around 14% found once. Findings and limits, study-wide: For contracting clones, CD4+ ones sat mainly in CM and EM, CD8+ in EMRA.

V lost 8 bases and J 6 bases, leaving 10 bases between the germline ends. CDR3 size: 11 residues. Germline CDR1 and CDR2: KGHSH and LQKENI. About this clonotype itself: What it binds is unknown.

The sample was PBMCs or a T cell subset sorted from them (not recorded which). The receptor was derived from a young man who had mild COVID-19 (a few samples of this study predate the infection). Cell type and time point are not known. This chain joins TRBV18 and TRBJ1-1, with D unclear. The CDR3 region is CASRPGPEAFF. For the CDR3, the DNA is TGTGCCAGCCGGCCCGGGCCTGAAGCTTTCTTT.